This T cell receptor (beta chain) was obtained from a study of cytomegalovirus exposure and HLA in healthy donors. Study background: The same platform was used for the 110 or so validation repertoires and the 600 to 700 first-cohort repertoires, a later analysis reported.

Data came from immunoSEQ multiplex PCR; TCRdb stores just in-frame clones and leaves some out. The sample lists roughly 60,000 clones, roughly nine tenths seen once, with over 1% in the top ten. Points on this clone: Its antigen is undetermined.

CDR3 size: 15 residues. Germline V gene lookup returns CDR1 SGHRS and CDR2 YFSETQ. Deletions cut 0 bases from V and 0 bases from J, with 9 bases between. Study outcomes and limitations: According to a subsequent analysis, TCR clusters identified in the first cohort showed a tendency to co-occur across the 110 or so validation repertoires. Investigators reported about 160 TCR beta chains as tied to cytomegalovirus.

The chain joins TRBV5-1 to TRBJ1-2, with D tentatively TRBD1 (6 bases). This receptor was identified in a young woman in good health and CMV-seronegative. Sequenced material: PBMCs. In DNA, the CDR3 is TGCGCCAGCAGCTTGGTTTACAGGGCTAACTATGGCTACACCTTC. It translates to CASSLVYRANYGYTF.